The sequence of this T cell receptor (beta chain) was determined in a study of identical twins. Whole-study results and caveats: In cord blood, abundant beta clonotypes had fewer insertions; memory showed no trend. Where beta out-of-frame sequences were concerned, excess twin sharing was weaker. Where out-of-frame alpha sequences were twin-shared, they showed excess low generation probability.

TCRdb itself ran the 5' RACE reads through MiXCR, one entry per CDR3 protein. The data contain about 690,000 distinct CDR3 sequences, around 6% of them singletons. This clonotype was found many times. The antigen remains undetermined. Germline values: CDR1 DFQATT, CDR2 SNEGSKA (reference sequence). The CDR3 covers 15 residues. The J segment lost 2 bases and the V segment lost 3 bases, leaving 8 bases of the junction unmatched. This sequence joins TRBV20-1 and TRBJ2-3, with 7 bases that match TRBD1. This clonotype was sampled from a man between 18 and 29 years old in good health. The sample comprised naive T cells sorted from blood. The CDR3 here is CSASTGTASTDTQYF. CDR3 bases: TGCAGTGCTAGCACCGGGACAGCTTCCACAGATACGCAGTATTTT.